This TCR beta chain comes out of a study of beta chain features in type 1 diabetes. In the study overall: Patients were similar to healthy donors in age and gender (as well as in cell yields). Study conclusions and caveats: Across all four CD4+ subsets, people with type 1 diabetes showed modestly shorter TCRB CDR3s. Type 1 diabetes patients had fewer VDJ junction insertions and more deletions.

This clone was seen a few times. Its antigen is unknown. All sorted populations exceeded 98% purity. What was sequenced were expressed TCRB transcripts, since all of the isolated RNA had been reverse transcribed. Assay: immunoSEQ multiplex PCR; the TCRdb copy retains only in-frame clones and omits some. The sample carries 300,000 to 400,000 clones, 9.5% to 12% recorded once. Sequenced sample: naive CD4+ T cells from blood. The source of this sequence is a woman aged 25 to 39 in good health.

This CDR3 is CASKLSPQREYHEQYF. The CDR3 DNA follows: TGTGCCAGTAAACTCAGCCCCCAGCGGGAGTACCACGAGCAGTACTTC. The chain recombines TRBV5-6 with TRBJ2-7; TRBD2 matches 8 bases. The CDR3 loop spans 16 amino acids. Trimming at V came to 8 bases and at J to 5 bases, leaving 18 bases not matched to a gene. Germline V gives CDR1 SGHDT, CDR2 YYEEEE.